The T cell receptor (beta chain) under discussion was sequenced for a study of human T cells and chemical hapten exposure. The study, taken as a whole, reports: Donors were affected by alopecia, so their immune reaction might vary from that of healthy individuals. Sensitizing to DPC left TCRs with a frequency above 1 in 1000 unaltered. Clustering by CDR3 similarity yielded significantly more large clusters from expanded TCRs than controls.

Indicated time point: patch test 2, 6 weeks after DPC sensitization. Stated treatment: therapeutic diphenylcyclopropenone sensitization with weekly scalp DPC. Participating donors were patients with alopecia, aged 18 to 70 years, considered appropriate candidates for DPC. A note on this clonotype: Antigen specificity is unknown.

TCRdb re-called the RACE reads through MiXCR, storing one row per CDR3 protein. The sample carries more than 80,000 distinct CDR3 sequences, over 9.5% recorded once. The sample was whole blood, taken in connection with sensitization to the hapten diphenylcyclopropenone (DPC). This sequence originates from a woman aged 45-65 years with alopecia areata. Some clones in this sample may be carry-over from other donors' samples.

The chain's CDR3 is CASSLTSGSPIYF. As DNA, the CDR3 is TGTGCCAGCAGCTTGACTAGCGGGAGCCCTATTTATTTT. The chain uses TRBV7-2 and TRBJ2-3; 12 bases are a match to TRBD2. J gave up 15 bases and V 3 bases, and 7 bases lay outside the gene matches. In germline, CDR1 is SGHTA, CDR2 FQGNSA. There are 13 residues in the CDR3.